Shown below are 2 T cell receptor beta chains from a single sample sequenced in a study of blood T cell repertoires in COVID-19. Method: immunoSEQ multiplex PCR; TCRdb's copy keeps in-frame clones and lacks some. The table lists about 200,000 clones, roughly 80% of them singletons, with 7.9% in the top ten. The sample taken for sequencing was peripheral blood. All receptors come from a woman of 80 years or more with acute or convalescent COVID-19.

A single count supports this clone. The rearrangement uses TRBV7-7 and TRBJ2-1, with 12 bases fitting TRBD2. CDR1 and CDR2 (germline): SSHAT, FNYEAQ (reference sequence). The CDR3 loop spans 18 amino acids. V lost 1 base, J lost 1 base, and 5 bases stayed unmatched. CDR3 DNA sequence: TGTGCCAGCAGCTTAGACCTAGCGGGAGGGTTATCCTACAATGAGCAGTTCTTC. Encoded protein: CASSLDLAGGLSYNEQFF.

As to this clone: A read error may produce the germline difference seen at one junction end. The genes are TRBV11-2 and TRBJ1-6; D is unresolved. Germline V gene lookup returns CDR1 SGHAT and CDR2 FQNNGV. The CDR3 totals 16 residues. CDR3: CASRKYTASYNSPLHF. CDR3 DNA sequence: TGTGCCAGCAGAAAATACACAGCTAGCTATAATTCACCCCTCCATTTT.